Sequencing of this T cell receptor beta chain was carried out in a study of OX40 agonist ivuxolimab in advanced cancers. Study-wide results and caveats: Clonal expansion in partial responders at 0.1-3.0 mg/kg ranked among the lowest. At 0.1 to 3.0 mg/kg, CD4+ and CD8+ blood T cells expanded clonally by week 6.

With respect to this clone: Its antigen is not known.

Assay: immunoSEQ multiplex PCR; the TCRdb copy retains only in-frame clones and omits some. Of more than 100,000 clones in the sample, about 93% were seen once. With V trimmed by 4 bases and J by 3 bases, 4 bases remained unmatched. This CDR3 region has 14 residues. CDR1 and CDR2 from the germline V gene are SQVTM and ANQGSEA. The chain links TRBV29-1 to TRBJ1-5, with 9 bases identical to TRBD1. The starting material was CD4+ or CD8+ T cells sorted from blood, obtained in a trial of the OX40 agonist ivuxolimab. This clonotype was sampled from an adult with an advanced solid tumor such as melanoma, head and neck, liver or kidney cancer. CDR3 loop: CSVVGQGPNQPQHF. The CDR3 nucleotides read TGCAGCGTTGTGGGACAGGGCCCCAATCAGCCCCAGCATTTT.